The clone carrying this T cell receptor (beta chain) was observed a handful of times. The CDR3 is 16 residues long. Germline V gene lookup returns CDR1 SEHNR and CDR2 FQNEAQ (reference sequence). V lost 3 bases, J lost 4 bases, and 4 bases stayed unmatched. Original processing methods: The assay estimated nucleated cells by amplifying reference gene primers. Some clones are missing from TCRdb's copy, which holds only in-frame ones; the method was immunoSEQ multiplex PCR. V and J calls and clone size follow that table, whereas D and trimming were derived from the DNA. The profile covers about 200,000 clones, with approximately 81% appearing a single time and around 19% taken by the ten largest. This record belongs to a study of blood T cell repertoires in COVID-19. Study-level background: The study drew acute and convalescent COVID-19 samples from the United States, Italy and Spain. T cells, B-cell-depleted T cells, or PBMCs supplied cDNA or gDNA.

Material: PBMCs or T cells enriched from blood (not recorded which). V and J are TRBV7-9 and TRBJ2-6, with 9 positions matching TRBD1. The sequence was obtained from a man aged 40-49 years who had recovered from COVID-19. This CDR3 reads CASSFGTGPGANVLTF. CDR3 DNA sequence: TGTGCCAGCAGCTTTGGGACAGGGCCCGGGGCCAACGTCCTGACTTTC.